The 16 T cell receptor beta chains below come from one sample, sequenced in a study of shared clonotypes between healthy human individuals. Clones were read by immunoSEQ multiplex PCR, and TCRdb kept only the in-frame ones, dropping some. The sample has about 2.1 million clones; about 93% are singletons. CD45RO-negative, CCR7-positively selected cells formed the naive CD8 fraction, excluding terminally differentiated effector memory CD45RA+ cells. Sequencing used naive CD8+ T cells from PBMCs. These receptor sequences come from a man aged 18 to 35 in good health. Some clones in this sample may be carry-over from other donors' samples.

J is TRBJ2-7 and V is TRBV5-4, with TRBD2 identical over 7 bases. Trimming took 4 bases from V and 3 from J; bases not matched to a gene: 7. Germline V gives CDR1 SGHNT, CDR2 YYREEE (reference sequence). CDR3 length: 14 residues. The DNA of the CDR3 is TGTGCCAGCAGCGACGACGGCGGGAGCTACGAGCAGTACTTC. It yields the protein CASSDDGGSYEQYF.

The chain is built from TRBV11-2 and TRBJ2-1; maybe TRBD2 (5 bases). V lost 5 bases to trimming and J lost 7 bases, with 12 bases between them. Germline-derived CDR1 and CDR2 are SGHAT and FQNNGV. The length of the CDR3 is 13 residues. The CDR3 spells CASSPPTGNEQFF. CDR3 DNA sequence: TGTGCCAGCAGCCCACCAACGGGGAATGAGCAGTTCTTC.

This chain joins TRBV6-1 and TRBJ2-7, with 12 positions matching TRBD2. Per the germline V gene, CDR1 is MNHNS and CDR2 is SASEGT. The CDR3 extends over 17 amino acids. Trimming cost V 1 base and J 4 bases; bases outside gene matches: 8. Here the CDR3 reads CASSEGSSGRVGYEQYF. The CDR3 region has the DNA TGTGCCAGCAGTGAAGGCTCTAGCGGGAGGGTAGGGTACGAGCAGTACTTC.

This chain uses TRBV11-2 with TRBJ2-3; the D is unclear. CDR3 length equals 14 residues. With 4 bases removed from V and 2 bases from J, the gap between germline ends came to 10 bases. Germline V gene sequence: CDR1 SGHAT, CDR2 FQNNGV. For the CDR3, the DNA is TGTGCCAGCAGCTCCCCCGGCCTCACAGATACGCAGTATTTT. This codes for CASSSPGLTDTQYF.

Written as DNA, the CDR3 is TGTGCCAGCAGAGCATTTACCGGGACAGGGGGGACCGGGGAGCTGTTTTTT. The encoded protein is CASRAFTGTGGTGELFF. The chain recombines TRBV7-9 with TRBJ2-2; 11 nucleotides line up with TRBD1. The V and J ends lost 6 bases and 5 bases, in that order; junction bases with no gene match: 11. This CDR3 has 17 residues. Germline CDR1 and CDR2: SEHNR and FQNEAQ (reference sequence).

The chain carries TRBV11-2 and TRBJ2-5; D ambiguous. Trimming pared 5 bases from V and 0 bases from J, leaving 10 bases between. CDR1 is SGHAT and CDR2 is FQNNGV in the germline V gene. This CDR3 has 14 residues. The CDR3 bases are TGTGCCAGCAGCGAGGTCAGGTACCAAGAGACCCAGTACTTC. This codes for CASSEVRYQETQYF.

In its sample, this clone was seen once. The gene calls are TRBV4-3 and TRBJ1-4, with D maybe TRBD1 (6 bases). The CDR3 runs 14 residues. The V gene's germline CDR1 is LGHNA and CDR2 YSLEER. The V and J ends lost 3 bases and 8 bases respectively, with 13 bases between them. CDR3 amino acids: CASSHRGLREKLFF. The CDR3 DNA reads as TGCGCCAGCAGCCATCGGGGGCTACGGGAAAAACTGTTTTTT.

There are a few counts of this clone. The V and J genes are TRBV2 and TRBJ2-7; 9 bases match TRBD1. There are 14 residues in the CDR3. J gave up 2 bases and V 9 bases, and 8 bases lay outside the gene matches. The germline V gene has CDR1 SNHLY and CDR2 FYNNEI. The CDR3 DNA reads TGTGCCAGTCAGGGGACAGGGAAACCCTACGAGCAGTACTTC. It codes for CASQGTGKPYEQYF.

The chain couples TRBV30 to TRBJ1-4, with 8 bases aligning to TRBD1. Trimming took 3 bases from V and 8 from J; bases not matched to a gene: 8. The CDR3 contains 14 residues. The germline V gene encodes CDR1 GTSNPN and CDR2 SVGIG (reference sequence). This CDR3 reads CAWSLGQGAEKLFF. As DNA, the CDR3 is TGTGCCTGGAGCCTTGGACAGGGTGCGGAAAAACTGTTTTTT.

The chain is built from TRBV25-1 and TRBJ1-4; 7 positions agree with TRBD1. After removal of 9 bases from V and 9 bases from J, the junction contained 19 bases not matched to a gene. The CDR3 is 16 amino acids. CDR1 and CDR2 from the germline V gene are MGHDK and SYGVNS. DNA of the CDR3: TGTGCCAGGGAATATACCCCCGGGACAGACAAGAAAAAACTGTTTTTT. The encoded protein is CAREYTPGTDKKKLFF.

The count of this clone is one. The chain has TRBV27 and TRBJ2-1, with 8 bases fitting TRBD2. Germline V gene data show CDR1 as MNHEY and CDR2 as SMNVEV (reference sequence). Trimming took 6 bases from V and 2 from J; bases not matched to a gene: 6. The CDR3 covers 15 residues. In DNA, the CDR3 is TGTGCCAGCAGCCCCGGGGGGGGGCCCTACAATGAGCAGTTCTTC. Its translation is CASSPGGGPYNEQFF.

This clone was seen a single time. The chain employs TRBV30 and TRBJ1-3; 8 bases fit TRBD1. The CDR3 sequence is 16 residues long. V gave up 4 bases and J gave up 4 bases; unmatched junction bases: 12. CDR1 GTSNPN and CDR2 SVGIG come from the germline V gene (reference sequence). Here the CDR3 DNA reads TGTGCCTGGATACAAGACAGGGGTGCTTTCGGAAACACCATATATTTT. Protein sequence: CAWIQDRGAFGNTIYF.

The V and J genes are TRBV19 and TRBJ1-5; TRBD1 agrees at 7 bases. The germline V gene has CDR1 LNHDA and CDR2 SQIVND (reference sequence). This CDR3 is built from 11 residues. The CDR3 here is CGTGPNQPQHF. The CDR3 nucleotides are TGTGGGACAGGACCCAATCAGCCCCAGCATTTT. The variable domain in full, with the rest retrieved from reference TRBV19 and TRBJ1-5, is DGGITQSPKYLFRKEGQNVTLSCEQNLNHDAMYWYRQDPGQGLRLIYYSQIVNDFQKGDIAEGYSVSREKKESFPLTVTSAQKNPTAFYLCGTGPNQPQHFGDGTRLSIL.

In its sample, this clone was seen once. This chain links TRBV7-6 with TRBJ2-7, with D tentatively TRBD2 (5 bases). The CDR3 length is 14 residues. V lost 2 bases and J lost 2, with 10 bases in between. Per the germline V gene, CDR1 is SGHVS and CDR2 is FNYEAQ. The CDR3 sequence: CASSLSGKTYEQYF. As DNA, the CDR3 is TGTGCCAGCAGCTTAAGCGGCAAGACCTACGAGCAGTACTTC.

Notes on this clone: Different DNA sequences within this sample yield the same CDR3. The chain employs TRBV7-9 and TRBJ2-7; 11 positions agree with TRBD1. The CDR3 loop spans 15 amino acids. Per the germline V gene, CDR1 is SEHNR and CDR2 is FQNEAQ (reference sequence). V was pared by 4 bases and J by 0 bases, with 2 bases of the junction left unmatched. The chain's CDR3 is CASSSGTGGSYEQYF. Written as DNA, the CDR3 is TGTGCCAGCAGCTCTGGGACAGGGGGCTCCTACGAGCAGTACTTC.

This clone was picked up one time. The CDR3 DNA reads as TGTGCCAGCAGCTTCAGATCCGGGACAGACGCTTACGAGCAGTACTTC. Translating it yields CASSFRSGTDAYEQYF. This chain connects TRBV7-9 to TRBJ2-7, with 7 bases fitting TRBD1. The germline CDR1 and CDR2 sequences are SEHNR and FQNEAQ (reference sequence). The ends lost 3 bases at V and 4 bases at J; junction bases unmatched: 12. The CDR3 length is 16 residues.